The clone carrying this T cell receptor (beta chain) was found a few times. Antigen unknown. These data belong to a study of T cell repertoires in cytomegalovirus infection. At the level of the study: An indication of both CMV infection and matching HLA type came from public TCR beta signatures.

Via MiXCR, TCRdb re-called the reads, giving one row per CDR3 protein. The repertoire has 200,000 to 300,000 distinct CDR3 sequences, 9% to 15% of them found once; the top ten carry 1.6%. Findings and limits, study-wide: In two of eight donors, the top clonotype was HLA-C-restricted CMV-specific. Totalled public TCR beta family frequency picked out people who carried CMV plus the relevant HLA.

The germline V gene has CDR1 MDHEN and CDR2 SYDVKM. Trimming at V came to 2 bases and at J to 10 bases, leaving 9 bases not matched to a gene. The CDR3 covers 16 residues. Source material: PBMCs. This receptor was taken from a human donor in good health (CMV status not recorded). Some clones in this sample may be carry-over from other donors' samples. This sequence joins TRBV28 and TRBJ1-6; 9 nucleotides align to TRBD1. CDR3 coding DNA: TGTGCCAGCAGTTTAGGGCCCGGGACAGGGCACTCACCCCTCCACTTT. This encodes CASSLGPGTGHSPLHF.